The 2 T cell receptor beta chains reported below all come from one sample, sequenced in a study of blood T cell repertoires in COVID-19. Data came from immunoSEQ multiplex PCR; TCRdb stores just in-frame clones and leaves some out. Among 30,000 to 35,000 clones, 80% to 90% were seen once, and the ten largest hold under 30%. Sequencing was performed on peripheral blood. These receptor sequences come from an elderly man with acute or convalescent COVID-19.

This sequence joins TRBV19 and TRBJ1-3; 8 bases agree with TRBD1. V lost 3 bases to trimming and J lost 0 bases; unmatched junction nucleotides: 7. From germline, CDR1 is LNHDA and CDR2 SQIVND (reference sequence). The CDR3 totals 17 residues. The CDR3 here is CASSIRTGLTSGNTIYF. DNA of the CDR3: TGTGCCAGTAGTATCCGGACAGGGCTAACCTCTGGAAACACCATATATTTT.

The rearrangement uses TRBV9 and TRBJ2-1; 9 bases match TRBD2. CDR1 and CDR2 from the germline V gene are SGDLS and YYNGEE. The V segment lost 1 base and the J segment 9 bases; nucleotides outside the gene matches: 8. This CDR3 contains 15 residues. For the CDR3, the DNA is TGTGCCAGCAGCGTACTTAGCGGGAGTAGCGGTGAGCAGTTCTTC. Amino acid sequence: CASSVLSGSSGEQFF.